This is a list of T cell receptor beta chains from one sample in a study of blood T cells in healthy people across ages. TCRdb re-called the 5' RACE reads with MiXCR, one entry per CDR3 protein. Altogether roughly 500,000 distinct CDR3 sequences are present, roughly 28% being singletons, with the ten largest covering less than 20%. The sequenced material came from blood. All receptors come from a woman in her sixties or seventies in good health. CDR3s include the opening cysteine and the closing phenylalanine or tryptophan. A D gene is named only where the DNA matches it firmly. Some rows mark clone size as missing; the rest say once, few, many or name a class of expanded clone.

TRBJ1-1 TRBV12-3/TRBV12-4 few TRBD1 CASSLGTGAVGEAFF TGTGCCAGCAGTTTGGGGACAGGGGCTGTGGGTGAAGCTTTCTTT
TRBJ1-2 TRBV6-6 . . CATLVGGSTNYGYTF TGTGCCACGCTCGTTGGGGGAAGTACTAACTATGGCTACACCTTC
TRBJ1-2 TRBV6-5 many TRBD1 CASSLQGGVNYGYTF TGTGCCAGCAGTTTACAGGGGGGTGTTAACTATGGCTACACCTTC
TRBJ2-5 TRBV5-1 few . CASSLTGTGKETQYF TGCGCCAGCAGCTTAACCGGGACCGGGAAAGAGACCCAGTACTTC
TRBJ1-4 TRBV20-1 few . CSASTIGWNEKLFF TGCAGTGCTAGTACGATCGGCTGGAATGAAAAACTGTTTTTT
TRBJ2-4 TRBV9 . TRBD1 CASSNPGTGGAYIQYF TGTGCCAGCAGCAACCCCGGGACAGGGGGCGCATACATTCAGTACTTC
TRBJ1-1 TRBV7-2 . TRBD1 CASSPTGTTEAFF TGTGCCAGCAGCCCGACAGGGACAACTGAAGCTTTCTTT
TRBJ2-3 TRBV7-2 few . CASSLVGGSSDTQYF TGTGCCAGCAGCTTAGTCGGAGGCAGTTCAGATACGCAGTATTTT
TRBJ2-7 TRBV29-1 . . CSVSGTRRSYEQYF TGCAGCGTCTCCGGGACACGGAGGTCCTACGAGCAGTACTTC
TRBJ1-3 TRBV20-1 . TRBD1 CSANQGVGRNTIYF TGCAGTGCTAACCAGGGGGTGGGGCGAAACACCATATATTTT
TRBJ1-2 TRBV7-2 few TRBD1 CASSPRTGVYGYTF TGTGCCAGCAGCCCGCGGACAGGGGTCTATGGCTACACCTTC
TRBJ2-5 TRBV7-8 . TRBD2 CASSLAGGSEFF TGTGCCAGCAGCTTAGCGGGGGGGTCGGAGTTCTTC
TRBJ2-1 TRBV4-3 . . CASSQPPGGQFF TGCGCCAGCAGCCAACCACCAGGCGGGCAGTTCTTC
TRBJ2-3 TRBV20-1 . . CSALLPGRQTDTQYF TGCAGTGCTCTACTCCCGGGACGTCAAACAGATACGCAGTATTTT
TRBJ2-3 TRBV2 . . CASSVDTTDTQYF TGTGCCAGCAGTGTCGATACCACAGATACGCAGTATTTT
TRBJ2-1 TRBV6-4 few TRBD1 CASSPVGAGTGGLNEQFF TGTGCCAGCAGCCCCGTTGGCGCTGGGACAGGGGGTCTGAATGAGCAGTTCTTC